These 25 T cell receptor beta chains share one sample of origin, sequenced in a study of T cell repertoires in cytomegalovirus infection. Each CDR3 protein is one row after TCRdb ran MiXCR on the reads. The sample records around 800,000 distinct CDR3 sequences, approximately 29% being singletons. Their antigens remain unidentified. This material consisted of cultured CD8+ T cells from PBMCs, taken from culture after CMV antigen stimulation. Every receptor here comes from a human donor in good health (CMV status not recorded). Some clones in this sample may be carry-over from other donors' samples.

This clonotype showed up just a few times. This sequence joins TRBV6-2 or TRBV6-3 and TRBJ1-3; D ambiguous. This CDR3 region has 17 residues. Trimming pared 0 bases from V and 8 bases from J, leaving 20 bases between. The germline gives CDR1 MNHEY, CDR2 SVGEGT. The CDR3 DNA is TGTGCCAGCAGTTACTCCATGGGGAACCGTCCGTTGGACACCATATATTTT. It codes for CASSYSMGNRPLDTIYF.

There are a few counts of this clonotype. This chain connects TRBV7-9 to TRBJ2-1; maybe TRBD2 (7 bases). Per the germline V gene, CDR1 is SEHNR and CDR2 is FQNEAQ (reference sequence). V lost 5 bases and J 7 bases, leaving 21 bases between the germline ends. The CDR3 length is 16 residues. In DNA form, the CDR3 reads TGTGCCAGCAGCGCCCGCCTAGGGGGGGCCGGGAATGAGCAGTTCTTC. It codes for CASSARLGGAGNEQFF.

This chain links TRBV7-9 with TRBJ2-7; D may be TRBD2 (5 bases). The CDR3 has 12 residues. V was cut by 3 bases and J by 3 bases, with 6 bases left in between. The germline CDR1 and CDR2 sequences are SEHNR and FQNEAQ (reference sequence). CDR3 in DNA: TGTGCCAGCAGCTTCCGGGACTACGAGCAGTACGTC. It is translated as CASSFRDYEQYV.

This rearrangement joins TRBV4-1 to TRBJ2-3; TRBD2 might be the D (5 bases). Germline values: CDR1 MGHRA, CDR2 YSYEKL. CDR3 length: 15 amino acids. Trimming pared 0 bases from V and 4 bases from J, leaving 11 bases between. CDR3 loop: CASSQDPIASDTQYF. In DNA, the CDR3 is TGCGCCAGCAGCCAAGATCCCATAGCGTCAGATACGCAGTATTTT.

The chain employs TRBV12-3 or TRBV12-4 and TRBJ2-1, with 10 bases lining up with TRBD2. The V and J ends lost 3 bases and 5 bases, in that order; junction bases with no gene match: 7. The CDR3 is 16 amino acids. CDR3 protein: CASSFALAGENNEQFF. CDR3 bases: TGTGCCAGCAGTTTCGCCCTAGCGGGGGAGAACAATGAGCAGTTCTTC.

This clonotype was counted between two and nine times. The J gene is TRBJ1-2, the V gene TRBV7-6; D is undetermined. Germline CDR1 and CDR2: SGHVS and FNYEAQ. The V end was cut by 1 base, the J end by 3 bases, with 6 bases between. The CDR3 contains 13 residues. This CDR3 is CASSLGGHYGYTF. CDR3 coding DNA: TGTGCCAGCAGCTTAGGCGGCCACTATGGCTACACCTTC.

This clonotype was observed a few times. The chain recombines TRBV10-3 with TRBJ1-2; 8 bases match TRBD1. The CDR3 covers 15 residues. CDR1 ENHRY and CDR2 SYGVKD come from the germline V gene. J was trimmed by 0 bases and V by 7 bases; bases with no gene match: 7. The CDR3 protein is CAIMEGQGSNYGYTF. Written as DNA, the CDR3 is TGTGCCATCATGGAAGGACAGGGATCTAACTATGGCTACACCTTC.

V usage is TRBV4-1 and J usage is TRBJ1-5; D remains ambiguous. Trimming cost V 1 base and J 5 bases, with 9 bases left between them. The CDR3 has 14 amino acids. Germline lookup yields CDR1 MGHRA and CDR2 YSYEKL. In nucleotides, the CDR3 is TGCGCCAGCAGCCAAGGAGGGATCCATCAGCCCCAGCATTTT. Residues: CASSQGGIHQPQHF.

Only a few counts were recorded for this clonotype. The CDR3 DNA reads as TGTGCCAGCAGGGGGCGGGGGGGGTACAATGAGCAGTTCTTC. Its translation: CASRGRGGYNEQFF. The V call is TRBV2, the J call TRBJ2-1; 9 nucleotides match TRBD2. Trimming at V came to 6 bases and at J to 4 bases, leaving 4 bases not matched to a gene. CDR3 length: 14 amino acids. CDR1 SNHLY and CDR2 FYNNEI come from the germline V gene.

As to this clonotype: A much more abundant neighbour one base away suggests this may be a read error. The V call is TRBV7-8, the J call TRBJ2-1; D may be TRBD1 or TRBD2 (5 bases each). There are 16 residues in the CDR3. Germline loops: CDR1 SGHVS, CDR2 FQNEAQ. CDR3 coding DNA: TGTACCAGCAGCCCTGGGACGGCTCAGTCCTACAATGAGCAGTTCTTC. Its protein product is CTSSPGTAQSYNEQFF.

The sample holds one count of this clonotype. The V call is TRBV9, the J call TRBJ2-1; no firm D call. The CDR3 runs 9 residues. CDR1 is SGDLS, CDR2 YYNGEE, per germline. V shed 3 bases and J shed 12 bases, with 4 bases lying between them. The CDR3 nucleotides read TGTGCCAGCAGCGAGTCGCAGTTCTTC. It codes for CASSESQFF.

DNA of the CDR3: TGTGCCAGCAGTTTATTTCTCGGGGGCGGTTATAATGAGCAGTTCTTC. This encodes CASSLFLGGGYNEQFF. The chain has TRBV12-3 or TRBV12-4 and TRBJ2-1; perhaps D is TRBD1 or TRBD2 (6 bases each). V dropped 2 bases and J dropped 7 bases, with 18 bases sitting between them. CDR3 length equals 16 residues.

Here the CDR3 reads CASSEQGDHYGYTF. DNA for the CDR3: TGTGCCAGCAGTGAACAGGGGGACCACTATGGCTACACCTTC. V usage is TRBV2 and J usage is TRBJ1-2; 7 positions agree with TRBD1. The ends lost 2 bases at V and 3 bases at J; junction bases unmatched: 3. CDR1 is SNHLY and CDR2 is FYNNEI in the germline V gene. There are 14 residues in the CDR3.

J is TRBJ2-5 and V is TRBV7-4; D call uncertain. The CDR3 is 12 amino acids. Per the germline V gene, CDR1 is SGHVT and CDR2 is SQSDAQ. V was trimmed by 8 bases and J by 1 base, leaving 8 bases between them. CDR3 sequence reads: CASAQVQETQYF. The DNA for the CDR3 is TGTGCCAGCGCGCAAGTCCAAGAGACCCAGTACTTC. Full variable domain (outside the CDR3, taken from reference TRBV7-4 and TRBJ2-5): GAGVSQSPRYKVAKRGRDVALRCDSISGHVTLYWYRQTLGQGSEVLTYSQSDAQRDKSGRPSGRFSAERPERSVSTLKIQRTEQGDSAVYLCASAQVQETQYFGPGTRLLVL.

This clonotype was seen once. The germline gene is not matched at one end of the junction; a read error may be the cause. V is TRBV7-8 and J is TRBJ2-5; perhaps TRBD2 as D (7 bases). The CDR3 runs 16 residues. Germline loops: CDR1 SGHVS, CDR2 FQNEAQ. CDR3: CASSLAPRGAQETHYF. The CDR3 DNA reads TGTGCCAGCAGCTTAGCGCCCCGGGGGGCACAAGAGACCCACTACTTC.

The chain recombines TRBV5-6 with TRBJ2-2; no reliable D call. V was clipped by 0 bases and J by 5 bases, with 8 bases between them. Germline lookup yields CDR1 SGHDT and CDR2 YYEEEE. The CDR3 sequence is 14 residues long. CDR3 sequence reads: CASSLESSTGELFF. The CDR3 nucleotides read TGTGCCAGCAGCTTGGAGAGTTCTACCGGGGAGCTGTTTTTT.

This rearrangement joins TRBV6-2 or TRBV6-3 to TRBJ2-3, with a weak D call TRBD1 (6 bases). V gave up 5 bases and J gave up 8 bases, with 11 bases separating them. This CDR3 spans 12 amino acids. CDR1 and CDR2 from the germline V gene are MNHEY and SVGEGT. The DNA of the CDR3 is TGTGCCAGCAGTACGGGACACCTTACGCAGTATTTT. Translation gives CASSTGHLTQYF.

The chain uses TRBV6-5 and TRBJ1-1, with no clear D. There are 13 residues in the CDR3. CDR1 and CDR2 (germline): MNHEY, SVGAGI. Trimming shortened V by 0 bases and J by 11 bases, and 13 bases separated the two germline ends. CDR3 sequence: CASSYSNPGGAFF. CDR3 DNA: TGTGCCAGCAGTTACTCGAATCCAGGTGGGGCTTTCTTT.

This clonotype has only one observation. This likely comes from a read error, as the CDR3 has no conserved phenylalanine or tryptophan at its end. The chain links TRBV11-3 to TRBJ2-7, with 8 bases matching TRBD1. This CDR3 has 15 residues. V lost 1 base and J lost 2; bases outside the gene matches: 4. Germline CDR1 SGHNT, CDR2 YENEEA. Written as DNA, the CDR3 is TGTGCCAGCAGCTTAGCGAGGACAGGGACCTACGAGCAGTACGCC. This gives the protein CASSLARTGTYEQYA.

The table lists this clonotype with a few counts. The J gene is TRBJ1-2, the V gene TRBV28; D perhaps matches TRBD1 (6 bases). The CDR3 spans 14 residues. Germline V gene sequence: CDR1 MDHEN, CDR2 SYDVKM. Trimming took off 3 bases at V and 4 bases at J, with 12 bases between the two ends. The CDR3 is CASSFSRDTYGYTF. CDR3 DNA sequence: TGTGCCAGCAGTTTTTCCCGGGACACCTATGGCTACACCTTC.

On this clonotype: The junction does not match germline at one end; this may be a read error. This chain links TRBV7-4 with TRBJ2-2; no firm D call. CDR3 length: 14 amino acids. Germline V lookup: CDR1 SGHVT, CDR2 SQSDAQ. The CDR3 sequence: CASSFPGNIGELFF. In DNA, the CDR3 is TGTGCCAGTAGCTTCCCTGGGAACATCGGGGAGCTGTTTTTT.

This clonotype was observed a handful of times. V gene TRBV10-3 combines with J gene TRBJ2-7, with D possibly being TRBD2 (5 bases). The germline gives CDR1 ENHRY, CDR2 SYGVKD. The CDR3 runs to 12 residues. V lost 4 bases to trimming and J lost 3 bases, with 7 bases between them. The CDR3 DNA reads TGTGCCATCAGTGCCGGGGTCTACGAGCAGTACTTC. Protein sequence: CAISAGVYEQYF.

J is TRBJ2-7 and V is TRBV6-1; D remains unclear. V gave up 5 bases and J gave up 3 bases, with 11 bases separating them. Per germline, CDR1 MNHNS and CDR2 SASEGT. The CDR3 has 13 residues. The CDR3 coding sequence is TGTGCCAGCAGTTTTGGACCTCGCTACGAGCAGTACGTC. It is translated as CASSFGPRYEQYV.

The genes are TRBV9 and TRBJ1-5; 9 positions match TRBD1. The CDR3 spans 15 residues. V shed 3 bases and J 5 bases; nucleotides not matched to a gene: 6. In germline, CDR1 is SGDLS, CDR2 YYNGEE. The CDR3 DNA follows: TGTGCCAGCAGCGCCCACAGGGGGCTCTATCAGCCCCAGCATTTT. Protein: CASSAHRGLYQPQHF.

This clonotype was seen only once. CDR3 region: CASSDRGINYGYTF. The CDR3 nucleotides are TGTGCCAGCAGTGACAGGGGGATTAACTATGGCTACACCTTC. V and J are TRBV25-1 and TRBJ1-2; 7 bases are shared with TRBD1. V lost 3 bases to trimming and J lost 1 base; unmatched junction nucleotides: 2. The CDR3 contains 14 residues. Germline V gene lookup returns CDR1 MGHDK and CDR2 SYGVNS.